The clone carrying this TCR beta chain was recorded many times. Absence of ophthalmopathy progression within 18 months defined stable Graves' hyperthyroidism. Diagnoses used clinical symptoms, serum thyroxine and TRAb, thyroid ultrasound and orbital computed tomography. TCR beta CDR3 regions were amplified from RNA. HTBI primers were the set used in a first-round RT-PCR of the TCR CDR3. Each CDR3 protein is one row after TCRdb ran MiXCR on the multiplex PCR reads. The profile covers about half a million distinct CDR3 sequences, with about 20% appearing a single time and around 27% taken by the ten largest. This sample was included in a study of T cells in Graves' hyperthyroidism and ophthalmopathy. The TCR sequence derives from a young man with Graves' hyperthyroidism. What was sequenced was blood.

The CDR3 sequence is CASSLPGTGFEQYF. CDR3 bases: TGTGCCAGCAGCTTACCAGGTACAGGGTTCGAGCAGTACTTC. The rearrangement links TRBV7-8 to TRBJ2-7, with a weak D call TRBD1 (6 bases). The CDR3 has 14 amino acids. The germline CDR1 and CDR2 sequences are SGHVS and FQNEAQ. V was cut by 2 bases and J by 6 bases, with 14 bases left in between.